Detailed here is one TCR beta chain. This clone's antigen is unknown. Base-call qualities are not available, and no considerably larger clone is one nucleotide away. These data originate in a study of blood T cells in healthy people across ages (dated by TCRdb to 2015 to 2017). About the study as a whole: Template switching captured roughly one uniquely barcoded TCR beta cDNA molecule per two T cells in model experiments. Age-related changes in TCR beta repertoire diversity were measured in the study by deep sequencing normalized with unique cDNA molecular identifiers. Donors were grouped into four age groups: young (average 16 years), middle-aged (39), aged (around 60) and long-lived (approximately 78). To avoid experimental bias, donors of different ages were spread randomly across the sequencing lanes. The study analyzed two additional independent replicas of 1 million unique cDNA reads from the same blood draw for two donors, one aged 18 to 30 and one aged 80 or older.

Overall study outcomes, separate from this receptor: Observed TCR beta diversity per million T cells fell roughly linearly with age, and a significant reduction was already apparent by age about 38. Compared with the aged group, the long-lived group had more naive CD4+ T cells, fewer expanded clones and increased TCR diversity, a pattern suggesting age selection. A strong correlation was found between observed TCR beta diversity and the percentage of naive T cells measured by flow cytometry. Because the CMV infection status of the donors was unknown, age-related changes in expanded clonotypes may potentially have been confounded. Since profiling was done on bulk unsorted PBMCs, naive and antigen-experienced compartments could not be conclusively compared. Total diversity estimates from one million sequenced T cells were considered lower bounds and underestimates.

From cysteine to phenylalanine, the CDR3 is 14 amino acids long. The retained sequence is limited to the CDR3, 42 bases, with the frame set at the first base. CDR1 and CDR2, per the germline V gene, are SNHLY and FYNNEI. The roughly 39 donors, aged 6 to 90 years, were systemically healthy Caucasian individuals from Russia. Each donor gave approximately 9.3 milliliters of peripheral blood, collected into EDTA-treated Vacutainer tubes. Ficoll-Paque density-gradient centrifugation was used to isolate PBMCs, with at least 6.5 million per sample. Trizol reagent was used to extract total RNA from the PBMCs, yielding at least 5.5 micrograms per sample. For every donor, flow cytometry on a PBMC aliquot measured the percentage of naive CD45RAhigh/CD27high T cells. Library generation was performed with 5' RACE. The second PCR ran for about 7 to 11 cycles and used a J-beta primer mix along with a sample-barcoded 5' primer. A template-switch 5' adaptor carrying 12 random nucleotides introduced a unique molecular identifier onto each TCR beta cDNA molecule. At least 2.5 million CDR3-containing paired-end reads were obtained from each sample. First-strand cDNA synthesis was performed from all RNA using the Mint cDNA synthesis kit, with priming by a TRBC-specific oligonucleotide. Following uracil-DNA glycosylase treatment, all cDNA underwent a first 18-cycle PCR with the universal primers M1SS and BC2_uni_R. The published analysis was carried out like this. Normalization of each sample was performed by random selection of 1 million high-quality reads, each carrying a distinct molecular identifier. Instead of being binned into consensus sequences, reads that shared molecular identifiers were thrown out. MiTCR, with a Q25 quality threshold and the strictest error-elimination algorithm, was used for CDR3 identification, clonotype clustering and error correction. Lower-bound total TCR beta diversity was estimated with a nonparametric unseen species model using Euler transformation. Through fastp at Q25 and MiXCR, TCRdb rebuilt clones from the public reads, retaining in-frame beta chains. Every distinct CDR3 protein forms one entry, paired with its most common genes and DNA. In this record, the V and J calls reflect TCRdb's handling and not the investigators' own analysis. The table for this sample lists fewer than 2,000,000 distinct CDR3 sequences; approximately 40% of them were counted only once. The ten top clones hold 23% of the sample.

The receptor chain draws on TRBV2 and TRBJ2-7, with the identity of the D gene unclear. Judging by the DNA end, TRBJ2-3 fits better; the J call may be wrong. Material: blood. This TCR came from a human donor in good health. Here is the DNA: TGTGCCAGCAGTGGCCGCAGGAGCTCCTACGAGCAGTATTTT. This encodes CASSGRRSSYEQYF.